This TCR beta chain was observed in a study of T cells after yellow fever vaccination. Study-level results: The booster saw the reappearance of most primary-vaccination clones (more than 95% CD4, 80% to 90% CD8).

TCRdb used MiXCR to reprocess the 5' RACE reads, holding one entry per CDR3 protein. The repertoire holds about 260,000 distinct CDR3 sequences, around 5.2% seen once, with 3% to 4% in the top ten. This clonotype has a handful of counts. The antigen is not known. CDR1 is SGHRS and CDR2 is YFSETQ in the germline V gene. This CDR3 is built from 16 residues. The ends lost 4 bases at V and 3 bases at J; junction bases unmatched: 10. Sequencing was performed on CD4+ T cells sorted from PBMCs, taken on the day of the yellow fever booster vaccination. This clonotype was obtained from a man younger than 30 who received the YFV17D yellow fever vaccine. This chain links TRBV5-1 with TRBJ1-3; 7 positions agree with TRBD1. The CDR3 sequence is CASSETAQGNGNTIYF. In DNA, the CDR3 is TGCGCCAGCAGCGAGACGGCACAGGGGAATGGAAACACCATATATTTT.